These 7 T cell receptor beta chains share one sample of origin, sequenced in a study of graft-versus-host responses after intestinal transplantation. What these receptors recognize is not known. The repertoire was sequenced with immunoSEQ multiplex PCR; TCRdb's copy has only in-frame clones and lacks some. The sample consists of more than 80,000 clones, about 89% of them appearing once. The sample in question was unstimulated CD4+ T cells sorted from spleen or lymph node cells, obtained before intestinal transplant. The receptors originated from a human donor who received an intestinal transplant.

This chain uses TRBV5-1 with TRBJ2-2; the match to TRBD1 covers 7 bases. Losses at the gene ends were 0 bases for V and 7 bases for J; bases not matched to a gene: 9. Per the germline V gene, CDR1 is SGHRS and CDR2 is YFSETQ. The CDR3 extends over 16 amino acids. CDR3: CASSLGQGVSGGELFF. The CDR3 DNA reads TGCGCCAGCAGCTTGGGGCAGGGGGTTTCTGGCGGGGAGCTGTTTTTT.

The chain combines TRBV7-8 with TRBJ1-2, with a weak D call TRBD1 (6 bases). This CDR3 is 14 amino acids long. Germline CDR1 and CDR2: SGHVS and FQNEAQ. Trimming shortened V by 2 bases and J by 5 bases, and 12 bases separated the two germline ends. The CDR3 loop reads CASSLRQGPYGYTF. In DNA form, the CDR3 reads TGTGCCAGCAGCTTAAGGCAGGGGCCATATGGCTACACCTTC.

V gene TRBV19 combines with J gene TRBJ2-7; 9 nucleotides line up with TRBD2. The CDR3 has 14 amino acids. Unmatched junction bases numbered 3, after V lost 5 bases and J lost 1 base. Germline loops: CDR1 LNHDA, CDR2 SQIVND (reference sequence). As DNA, the CDR3 is TGTGCCAGTAGTCAACTAGCGGGTTCCTACGAGCAGTACTTC. Residues: CASSQLAGSYEQYF.

This clone has just one count. The chain combines TRBV11-3 with TRBJ1-3; a possible D gene is TRBD1 (5 bases). Looked up from germline, CDR1 is SGHNT and CDR2 is YENEEA. This CDR3 spans 13 amino acids. The V end lost 5 bases, the J end lost 8 bases, and 13 bases lay between the germline ends. The CDR3 region is CASSLQGGDTIYF. The CDR3 DNA reads TGTGCCAGCAGCCTCCAGGGTGGGGACACCATATATTTT.

This sequence joins TRBV29-1 and TRBJ2-7; 11 bases line up with TRBD2. J gave up 4 bases and V 0 bases, and 8 bases lay outside the gene matches. The CDR3 covers 16 residues. Germline lookup yields CDR1 SQVTM and CDR2 ANQGSEA. CDR3 sequence reads: CSVEDRFTSGGYEQYF. For the CDR3, the DNA is TGCAGCGTTGAAGATCGGTTCACTAGCGGGGGATACGAGCAGTACTTC.

J is TRBJ1-4 and V is TRBV15; 7 bases are shared with TRBD1. The trim removed 1 base at V and 5 bases at J, leaving 7 bases unmatched. CDR3 length: 16 amino acids. Germline V gene data show CDR1 as LNHNV and CDR2 as YYDKDF (reference sequence). CDR3 bases: TGTGCCACCAGCAGAGGGGACAGTGGGGCGAATGAAAAACTGTTTTTT. Translation gives CATSRGDSGANEKLFF. Full variable domain (remainder filled in from reference TRBV15 and TRBJ1-4): DAMVIQNPRYQVTQFGKPVTLSCSQTLNHNVMYWYQQKSSQAPKLLFHYYDKDFNNEADTPDNFQSRRPNTSFCFLDIRSPGLGDTAMYLCATSRGDSGANEKLFFGSGTQLSVL.

This clone appeared a few times. The rearrangement links TRBV7-4 to TRBJ1-2; D gene unclear. The CDR3 is 16 amino acids. V shed 5 bases and J shed 4 bases, with 20 bases lying between them. In germline, CDR1 is SGHVT, CDR2 SQSDAQ. CDR3 protein: CASSGRSVEKCYGYTF. The CDR3 DNA sequence: TGTGCCAGCAGCGGCCGTAGCGTGGAGAAATGCTATGGCTACACCTTC.